A selection of T cell receptor beta chains follows, all from one sample in a study of blood T cells in healthy people across ages. Using its own MiXCR run on the 5' RACE reads, TCRdb lists one record per CDR3 protein. Seen here are some 320,000 distinct CDR3 sequences, about 25% observed once, and the top ten hold 29%. Sequenced sample: blood. The receptor source for this set is a woman in her 70s in good health. CDR3s include the opening cysteine and the closing phenylalanine or tryptophan. The order of the fields is D gene, J gene, clone size, V gene, CDR3 protein, CDR3 DNA. A D gene is named only where the DNA matches it firmly. Not all rows give a size; the values are once, few, many and, for expanded clones, a class.

D gene: -
J gene: TRBJ1-1
clone size: -
V gene: TRBV7-2
CDR3 protein: CASSLVGTNTEAFF
CDR3 DNA: TGTGCCAGCAGCTTAGTAGGGACGAACACTGAAGCTTTCTTT

D gene: TRBD2
J gene: TRBJ2-3
clone size: many
V gene: TRBV12-3/TRBV12-4
CDR3 protein: CASSRGLAGGDTQYF
CDR3 DNA: TGTGCCAGCAGTCGCGGACTAGCGGGAGGTGATACGCAGTATTTT

D gene: -
J gene: TRBJ1-6
clone size: few
V gene: TRBV5-1
CDR3 protein: CASRGDTSNSPLHF
CDR3 DNA: TGCGCCAGCAGGGGGGACACATCGAATTCACCCCTCCACTTT

D gene: TRBD2
J gene: TRBJ2-1
clone size: -
V gene: TRBV4-1
CDR3 protein: CPSSRRLAGDLVNEQFF
CDR3 DNA: TGCCCCAGCAGCCGACGACTAGCGGGAGACCTTGTCAATGAGCAGTTCTTC

D gene: -
J gene: TRBJ2-7
clone size: -
V gene: TRBV2
CDR3 protein: CDSTRVYEQYF
CDR3 DNA: TGTGACAGCACCAGAGTCTACGAGCAGTACTTC

D gene: -
J gene: TRBJ2-5
clone size: few
V gene: TRBV29-1
CDR3 protein: CSVVARGQETQYF
CDR3 DNA: TGCAGCGTTGTGGCTCGGGGTCAAGAGACCCAGTACTTC

D gene: TRBD2
J gene: TRBJ2-7
clone size: few
V gene: TRBV10-3
CDR3 protein: CAISDDGEGEQYF
CDR3 DNA: TGTGCCATCAGTGATGACGGGGAGGGGGAGCAGTACTTC

D gene: -
J gene: TRBJ2-5
clone size: many
V gene: TRBV7-2
CDR3 protein: CASSPAYQETQYF
CDR3 DNA: TGTGCCAGCAGCCCAGCCTACCAAGAGACCCAGTACTTC

D gene: -
J gene: TRBJ2-3
clone size: few
V gene: TRBV12-5
CDR3 protein: CASAPPGRSTDTQYF
CDR3 DNA: TGTGCTAGTGCCCCCCCCGGAAGGAGCACAGATACGCAGTATTTT

D gene: -
J gene: TRBJ1-2
clone size: few
V gene: TRBV29-1
CDR3 protein: CSVMAGLYGYTF
CDR3 DNA: TGCAGCGTTATGGCAGGGTTATATGGCTACACCTTC

D gene: TRBD2
J gene: TRBJ2-7
clone size: few
V gene: TRBV20-1
CDR3 protein: CSALTPAGGSYEQYF
CDR3 DNA: TGCAGTGCTCTAACCCCAGCGGGAGGCTCCTACGAGCAGTACTTC

D gene: -
J gene: TRBJ2-7
clone size: -
V gene: TRBV24-1
CDR3 protein: CATSDRSRSSYEQYF
CDR3 DNA: TGTGCCACCAGTGATAGGTCCCGAAGCTCCTACGAGCAGTACTTC

D gene: TRBD1
J gene: TRBJ2-3
clone size: -
V gene: TRBV5-6
CDR3 protein: CASSWEGTGPTDTQYF
CDR3 DNA: TGTGCCAGCAGCTGGGAAGGGACAGGGCCCACAGATACGCAGTATTTT

D gene: -
J gene: TRBJ2-1
clone size: -
V gene: TRBV24-1
CDR3 protein: CATSDSSGAREQFF
CDR3 DNA: TGTGCCACCAGTGATTCCTCGGGGGCGCGAGAGCAGTTCTTC

D gene: TRBD2
J gene: TRBJ2-1
clone size: many
V gene: TRBV20-1
CDR3 protein: CSAETSGVDEQFF
CDR3 DNA: TGCAGTGCTGAGACTAGCGGGGTGGATGAGCAGTTCTTC

D gene: -
J gene: TRBJ2-1
clone size: many
V gene: TRBV7-3
CDR3 protein: CASSLTFWERDGGGRNEQFF
CDR3 DNA: TGTGCCAGCAGCTTAACTTTTTGGGAAAGGGACGGAGGGGGACGGAATGAGCAGTTCTTC

D gene: -
J gene: TRBJ2-4
clone size: few
V gene: TRBV11-2
CDR3 protein: CASSLRAGQTLGNIQYF
CDR3 DNA: TGTGCCAGCAGCTTAAGGGCGGGGCAGACCCTGGGGAACATTCAGTACTTC

D gene: TRBD2
J gene: TRBJ2-1
clone size: many
V gene: TRBV20-1
CDR3 protein: CSATGLASNEQFF
CDR3 DNA: TGCAGTGCTACTGGACTAGCCTCCAATGAGCAGTTCTTC

D gene: -
J gene: TRBJ2-5
clone size: few
V gene: TRBV5-1
CDR3 protein: CASSPLRGSQGTQYF
CDR3 DNA: TGCGCCAGCAGCCCCCTCAGGGGATCCCAGGGGACCCAGTACTTC

D gene: TRBD2
J gene: TRBJ2-2
clone size: -
V gene: TRBV7-6
CDR3 protein: CASSRSGTNTGELFF
CDR3 DNA: TGTGCCAGCAGCCGTAGCGGGACGAACACCGGGGAGCTGTTTTTT